This is a list of T cell receptor beta chains from one sample in a study of T cells after yellow fever vaccination. In TCRdb, the 5' RACE reads were re-called with MiXCR into one record per CDR3 protein. The data show about 160,000 distinct CDR3 sequences, with 6.5% to 8.5% seen just once and 2.5% to 3% held by the top ten. Sequencing was performed on CD4+ T cells sorted from PBMCs, taken about 5 days after the first yellow fever vaccination. The origin of the receptors is a man aged 18 to 35 who received the YFV17D yellow fever vaccine. CDR3s include the opening cysteine and the closing phenylalanine or tryptophan. The D gene is left open where the match is weak. Where a row states a size, it is once, few, many or the class of an expanded clone; other rows omit it.

D gene: TRBD2
J gene: TRBJ2-1
clone size: many
V gene: TRBV20-1
CDR3 DNA: TGCAGTGCTAGAGCCCTGGGACTAGACAATGAGCAGTTCTTC
CDR3 protein: CSARALGLDNEQFF

D gene: NA
J gene: TRBJ2-1
clone size: NA
V gene: TRBV21-1
CDR3 DNA: TGTGCCAGCAGCCCCCCTGGGGCACAGGGGAACAATGAGCAGTTCTTC
CDR3 protein: CASSPPGAQGNNEQFF

D gene: TRBD1
J gene: TRBJ1-4
clone size: many
V gene: TRBV7-9
CDR3 DNA: TGTGCCAGCAGCTCCTCACAGGGGTTAGGTGAAAAACTGTTTTTT
CDR3 protein: CASSSSQGLGEKLFF

D gene: TRBD2
J gene: TRBJ2-1
clone size: NA
V gene: TRBV7-9
CDR3 DNA: TGTGCCAGCAGCCCAGCGGGGGGGCTTCGGCAGTTCTTC
CDR3 protein: CASSPAGGLRQFF

D gene: NA
J gene: TRBJ2-3
clone size: few
V gene: TRBV7-9
CDR3 DNA: TGTGCCAACTCGGAGCGCGGCACAGATACGCAGTATTTT
CDR3 protein: CANSERGTDTQYF

D gene: NA
J gene: TRBJ1-6
clone size: few
V gene: TRBV13
CDR3 DNA: TGTGCCAGCAGCTTTAACTTTGAAGGGTCCTCACCCCTCCACTTT
CDR3 protein: CASSFNFEGSSPLHF

D gene: NA
J gene: TRBJ2-1
clone size: NA
V gene: TRBV3-1
CDR3 DNA: TGTGCCAGCAGCCAAGCGCAGGAATACAATGAGCAGTTCTTC
CDR3 protein: CASSQAQEYNEQFF

D gene: NA
J gene: TRBJ2-1
clone size: NA
V gene: TRBV19
CDR3 DNA: TGTGCCAGTAGTATTGGCGGCAGTACCTACAATGAGCAGTTCTTC
CDR3 protein: CASSIGGSTYNEQFF

D gene: NA
J gene: TRBJ1-2
clone size: many
V gene: TRBV18
CDR3 DNA: TGTGCCAGCTCACCCCCCGTGGAGATCTATGGCTACACCTTC
CDR3 protein: CASSPPVEIYGYTF

D gene: NA
J gene: TRBJ2-2
clone size: many
V gene: TRBV3-1
CDR3 DNA: TGTGCCAGCAGTCGCCAGGGCGGGGAGCTGTTTTTT
CDR3 protein: CASSRQGGELFF

D gene: TRBD2
J gene: TRBJ2-5
clone size: many
V gene: TRBV6-5
CDR3 DNA: TGTGCCAGCAGTTATCCGGGACTAGCGGGAGGGGAGACCCAGTACTTC
CDR3 protein: CASSYPGLAGGETQYF

D gene: NA
J gene: TRBJ1-1
clone size: many
V gene: TRBV27
CDR3 DNA: TGTGCCAGCAGTTTATGGGGGGCGCCGGACACTGAAGCTTTCTTT
CDR3 protein: CASSLWGAPDTEAFF

D gene: NA
J gene: TRBJ2-4
clone size: many
V gene: TRBV6-1
CDR3 DNA: TGTGCCAGCAGTGATTTTGGGTCAGCCAAAAACATTCAGTACTTC
CDR3 protein: CASSDFGSAKNIQYF

D gene: NA
J gene: TRBJ2-5
clone size: NA
V gene: TRBV7-2
CDR3 DNA: TGTGCCAGCAGCTTAGGTGGGGGGCGGATAAAAGAGACCCAGTACTTC
CDR3 protein: CASSLGGGRIKETQYF

D gene: NA
J gene: TRBJ2-2
clone size: few
V gene: TRBV7-6
CDR3 DNA: TGTGCCAGCAGCTTAAGGCTCCGGGGGGCGGACACCGGGGAGCTGTTTTTT
CDR3 protein: CASSLRLRGADTGELFF

D gene: NA
J gene: TRBJ2-5
clone size: many
V gene: TRBV2
CDR3 DNA: TGTACCAGCAATGGGCCGAACGGAGAGACCCAGTACTTC
CDR3 protein: CTSNGPNGETQYF

D gene: NA
J gene: TRBJ1-6
clone size: many
V gene: TRBV3-1
CDR3 DNA: TGTGCCAGCAGTCGACAAACCCTCGGTTCACCCCTCCACTTT
CDR3 protein: CASSRQTLGSPLHF

D gene: NA
J gene: TRBJ1-2
clone size: many
V gene: TRBV5-1
CDR3 DNA: TGCGCCAGCAGCGACATCCCAGGAGACCCTAACTATGGCTACACCTTC
CDR3 protein: CASSDIPGDPNYGYTF

D gene: TRBD2
J gene: TRBJ2-1
clone size: many
V gene: TRBV12-3/TRBV12-4
CDR3 DNA: TGTGCCAGCAAAATGCGGGGGGGCTCCTACAATGAGCAGTTCTTC
CDR3 protein: CASKMRGGSYNEQFF

D gene: TRBD1
J gene: TRBJ1-5
clone size: NA
V gene: TRBV12-3/TRBV12-4
CDR3 DNA: TGTGCCAGCAGAGTACAGGGGGGAAGCAATCAGCCCCAGCATTTT
CDR3 protein: CASRVQGGSNQPQHF

D gene: TRBD1
J gene: TRBJ1-4
clone size: many
V gene: TRBV20-1
CDR3 DNA: TGCAGTGGCGCACAGGGGTATGAAAAACTGTTTTTT
CDR3 protein: CSGAQGYEKLFF

D gene: TRBD2
J gene: TRBJ2-5
clone size: few
V gene: TRBV2
CDR3 DNA: TGTGCCAGCAGTGAATGGGCTAGCGGACAAGAGACCCAGTACTTC
CDR3 protein: CASSEWASGQETQYF

D gene: TRBD2
J gene: TRBJ2-5
clone size: many
V gene: TRBV24-1
CDR3 DNA: TGTGCCACCAGTGATTCGCGGGGGAGCCAAGAGACCCAGTACTTC
CDR3 protein: CATSDSRGSQETQYF

D gene: NA
J gene: TRBJ1-2
clone size: NA
V gene: TRBV7-2
CDR3 DNA: TGTGCCAGCAGCTTGTATGCGGCTGATGGCTACACCTTC
CDR3 protein: CASSLYAADGYTF

D gene: TRBD1
J gene: TRBJ2-3
clone size: NA
V gene: TRBV5-4
CDR3 DNA: TGTGCCAGCAGGACAGGGAACGAGGATACGCAGTATTTT
CDR3 protein: CASRTGNEDTQYF

D gene: TRBD2
J gene: TRBJ2-3
clone size: NA
V gene: TRBV29-1
CDR3 DNA: TGCAGCGTAGGACCAACTAGCGGGGTAAAAGATACGCAGTATTTT
CDR3 protein: CSVGPTSGVKDTQYF

D gene: NA
J gene: TRBJ2-7
clone size: many
V gene: TRBV3-1
CDR3 DNA: TGTGCCAGCAGCTACAGGGATTTGGGCGAGCAGTACTTC
CDR3 protein: CASSYRDLGEQYF

D gene: NA
J gene: TRBJ1-3
clone size: many
V gene: TRBV5-1
CDR3 DNA: TGCGCCAGCAGCTTGGACCGGGCGGGTGGAAACACCATATATTTT
CDR3 protein: CASSLDRAGGNTIYF

D gene: NA
J gene: TRBJ2-3
clone size: many
V gene: TRBV7-2
CDR3 DNA: TGTGCCAGCAGCTTAGGTGCGGAGCTTAGCACAGATACGCAGTATTTT
CDR3 protein: CASSLGAELSTDTQYF

D gene: NA
J gene: TRBJ2-6
clone size: NA
V gene: TRBV27
CDR3 DNA: TGTGCCAGCCGACCCTGGGGGTCCTCTGGGGCCAACGTCCTGACTTTC
CDR3 protein: CASRPWGSSGANVLTF

D gene: TRBD2
J gene: TRBJ2-2
clone size: few
V gene: TRBV20-1
CDR3 DNA: TGCAGTGCTAGTTCTAGCGGGGCTCGGGCCGGGGAGCTGTTTTTT
CDR3 protein: CSASSSGARAGELFF

D gene: TRBD2
J gene: TRBJ2-1
clone size: NA
V gene: TRBV7-3
CDR3 DNA: TGTGCCAGCAGCGAATGGACTAGCGGGGGGGCCAATGAGCAGTTCTTC
CDR3 protein: CASSEWTSGGANEQFF

D gene: TRBD2
J gene: TRBJ2-1
clone size: many
V gene: TRBV29-1
CDR3 DNA: TGCAGCGTGAGGCGACTAGCGGGGTCCTACAATGAGCAGTTCTTC
CDR3 protein: CSVRRLAGSYNEQFF

D gene: NA
J gene: TRBJ2-5
clone size: NA
V gene: TRBV5-1
CDR3 DNA: TGCGCCAGCAGCACCGGGCCTAGGGAAGAGACCCAGTACTTC
CDR3 protein: CASSTGPREETQYF

D gene: NA
J gene: TRBJ2-3
clone size: NA
V gene: TRBV7-2
CDR3 DNA: TGTGCCAGCAGCAGACTCAGCACAGATACGCAGTATTTT
CDR3 protein: CASSRLSTDTQYF

D gene: NA
J gene: TRBJ2-7
clone size: NA
V gene: TRBV4-3
CDR3 DNA: TGCGCCAGCAGCCAACCGACCGTTTTCGAGCAGTACTTC
CDR3 protein: CASSQPTVFEQYF

D gene: NA
J gene: TRBJ1-2
clone size: few
V gene: TRBV7-2
CDR3 DNA: TGTGCCAGCAGCTCATTCCGAGGAAACTATGGCTACACCTTC
CDR3 protein: CASSSFRGNYGYTF

D gene: NA
J gene: TRBJ1-4
clone size: many
V gene: TRBV3-1
CDR3 DNA: TGTGCCAGCAGTCAGACGTCCGCACCCGAAAAACTGTTTTTT
CDR3 protein: CASSQTSAPEKLFF

D gene: NA
J gene: TRBJ2-2
clone size: many
V gene: TRBV18
CDR3 DNA: TGTGCCAGCTCACCGCCCCCCCCGGGCCGTTTAACCGGGGAGCTGTTTTTT
CDR3 protein: CASSPPPPGRLTGELFF

D gene: TRBD1
J gene: TRBJ1-1
clone size: NA
V gene: TRBV19
CDR3 DNA: TGTGCCAGCGCGACAGGGGCGACCACTGAAGCTTTCTTT
CDR3 protein: CASATGATTEAFF

D gene: NA
J gene: TRBJ2-5
clone size: many
V gene: TRBV7-9
CDR3 DNA: TGTGCCAGCAGCTCCGGGACATACCAAGAGACCCAGTACTTC
CDR3 protein: CASSSGTYQETQYF

D gene: TRBD1
J gene: TRBJ2-5
clone size: many
V gene: TRBV5-6
CDR3 DNA: TGTGCCAGCAGCTCACAAGGGACAGTTGAGACCCAGTACTTC
CDR3 protein: CASSSQGTVETQYF

D gene: NA
J gene: TRBJ1-2
clone size: many
V gene: TRBV7-2
CDR3 DNA: TGTGCCAGCAGCCTTAGCAGGGGCTACTATGGCTACACCTTC
CDR3 protein: CASSLSRGYYGYTF

D gene: TRBD1
J gene: TRBJ1-4
clone size: many
V gene: TRBV28
CDR3 DNA: TGTGCCAGCAGTCCACCATTCTTGACAGGGGGAGATGAAAAACTGTTTTTT
CDR3 protein: CASSPPFLTGGDEKLFF

D gene: NA
J gene: TRBJ1-2
clone size: few
V gene: TRBV28
CDR3 DNA: TGTGCCAGCAGTTTAATCACCATTAACTATGGCTACACCTTC
CDR3 protein: CASSLITINYGYTF

D gene: TRBD2
J gene: TRBJ2-7
clone size: many
V gene: TRBV12-3/TRBV12-4
CDR3 DNA: TGTGCCAGCAGCTCCCCGCGGACTAGCGGGGGGGGGGAGCAGTACTTC
CDR3 protein: CASSSPRTSGGGEQYF

D gene: NA
J gene: TRBJ1-1
clone size: few
V gene: TRBV2
CDR3 DNA: TGTGCCAGCAGTTTATTACAACAGGGAAAAGCTTTCTTT
CDR3 protein: CASSLLQQGKAFF

D gene: NA
J gene: TRBJ2-1
clone size: many
V gene: TRBV12-3/TRBV12-4
CDR3 DNA: TGTGCCAGCACGGCCCAACTCTACAATGAGCAGTTCTTC
CDR3 protein: CASTAQLYNEQFF

D gene: NA
J gene: TRBJ2-1
clone size: few
V gene: TRBV9
CDR3 DNA: TGTGCCAGCAGCGTAGGGGGGCTACTAAACAATGAGCAGTTCTTC
CDR3 protein: CASSVGGLLNNEQFF

D gene: NA
J gene: TRBJ2-4
clone size: many
V gene: TRBV5-1
CDR3 DNA: TGCGCCAGCAGCTTAGGACAGAAATTAGCCAAAAACATTCAGTACTTC
CDR3 protein: CASSLGQKLAKNIQYF

D gene: NA
J gene: TRBJ1-6
clone size: many
V gene: TRBV28
CDR3 DNA: TGTGCCAGCAGTCCTCCGACAGGCTTGGGTTCACCCCTCCACTTT
CDR3 protein: CASSPPTGLGSPLHF

D gene: NA
J gene: TRBJ1-1
clone size: few
V gene: TRBV6-2/TRBV6-3
CDR3 DNA: TGTGCCAGCAGCCTTGAGCGGGGGACAGCTTTCTTT
CDR3 protein: CASSLERGTAFF

D gene: NA
J gene: TRBJ2-7
clone size: few
V gene: TRBV27
CDR3 DNA: TGTGCCAGCAGTTTAGCGGCAGTAGGGTCCTACGAGCAGTACTTC
CDR3 protein: CASSLAAVGSYEQYF

D gene: NA
J gene: TRBJ2-1
clone size: many
V gene: TRBV7-6
CDR3 DNA: TGTGCCAGCAGCTCGGCGATTAGCTCCTACAATGAGCAGTTCTTC
CDR3 protein: CASSSAISSYNEQFF

D gene: TRBD2
J gene: TRBJ2-1
clone size: many
V gene: TRBV27
CDR3 DNA: TGTGCCACCACCCCCTCTCGTAGCGGGGGGTATGAGCAGTTCTTC
CDR3 protein: CATTPSRSGGYEQFF

D gene: NA
J gene: TRBJ2-2
clone size: many
V gene: TRBV6-2/TRBV6-3
CDR3 DNA: TGTGCCAGCAGTCCCCGGCCACTCACCGGGGAGCTGTTTTTT
CDR3 protein: CASSPRPLTGELFF

D gene: NA
J gene: TRBJ1-2
clone size: many
V gene: TRBV12-3/TRBV12-4
CDR3 DNA: TGTGCCAGCAGTTTAGCGCGTTCTGACTATGGCTACACCTTC
CDR3 protein: CASSLARSDYGYTF

D gene: NA
J gene: TRBJ1-2
clone size: few
V gene: TRBV7-2
CDR3 DNA: TGTGCCAGCAGACTTACGGTGGGAGGGGCATTTGGCTACACCTTC
CDR3 protein: CASRLTVGGAFGYTF

D gene: NA
J gene: TRBJ1-1
clone size: many
V gene: TRBV4-1
CDR3 DNA: TGCGCCAGCAGCCAAGGGGGTTCGGGAATGAACACTGAAGCTTTCTTT
CDR3 protein: CASSQGGSGMNTEAFF

D gene: NA
J gene: TRBJ1-1
clone size: few
V gene: TRBV6-5
CDR3 DNA: TGTGCCAGCAGTAACCCCGGGACGGCTGGCACTGAAGCTTTCTTT
CDR3 protein: CASSNPGTAGTEAFF